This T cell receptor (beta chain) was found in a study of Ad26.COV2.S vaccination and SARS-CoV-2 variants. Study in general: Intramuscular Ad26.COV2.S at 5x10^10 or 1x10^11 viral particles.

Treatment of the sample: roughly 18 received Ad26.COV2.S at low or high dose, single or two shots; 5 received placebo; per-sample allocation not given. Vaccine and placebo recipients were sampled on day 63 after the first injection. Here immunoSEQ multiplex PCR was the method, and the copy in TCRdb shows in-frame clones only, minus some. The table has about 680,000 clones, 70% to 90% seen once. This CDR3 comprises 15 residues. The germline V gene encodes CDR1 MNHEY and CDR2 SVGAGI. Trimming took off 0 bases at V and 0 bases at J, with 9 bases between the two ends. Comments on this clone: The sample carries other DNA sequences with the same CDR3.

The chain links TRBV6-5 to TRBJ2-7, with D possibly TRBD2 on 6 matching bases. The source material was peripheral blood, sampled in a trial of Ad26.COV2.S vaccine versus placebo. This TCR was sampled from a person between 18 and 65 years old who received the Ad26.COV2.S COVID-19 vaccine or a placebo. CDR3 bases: TGTGCCAGCAGTTACTCCGGGACTCTCTCCTACGAGCAGTACTTC. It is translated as CASSYSGTLSYEQYF.